This T cell receptor (beta chain) was obtained from a study of siplizumab effects on memory and regulatory T cells. Study findings and constraints: Poor capture below about 10^-5 frequency left most alloreactive clones unmapped to unstimulated subsets. The study found naive T cells seemingly more diverse than memory cells and seemingly major alloresponse contributors.

Germline V lookup: CDR1 SGDLS, CDR2 YYNGEE. The CDR3 has 16 residues. The J segment lost 5 bases and the V segment lost 0 bases, leaving 7 bases of the junction unmatched. The assay looked at about 10^5 TCR templates in each sample. Profiling relied on immunoSEQ multiplex PCR, and the TCRdb table lists in-frame clones only, not all of them. The table lists roughly 100,000 clones, roughly 92% of them singletons, with 0.55% to 0.7% in the top ten. A note on this clone: The antigen is unknown.

Sequencing used Tregs sorted from blood. The chain couples TRBV9 to TRBJ2-5; 10 positions agree with TRBD2. The source of this sequence is a human donor in good health. The CDR3 protein is CASSVGIAGGWETQYF. CDR3 sequence (DNA): TGTGCCAGCAGCGTAGGAATAGCGGGAGGTTGGGAGACCCAGTACTTC. Supplemented by reference TRBV9 and TRBJ2-5, the full variable domain reads DSGVTQTPKHLITATGQRVTLRCSPRSGDLSVYWYQQSLDQGLQFLIQYYNGEERAKGNILERFSAQQFPDLHSELNLSSLELGDSALYFCASSVGIAGGWETQYFGPGTRLLVL.